This T cell receptor (beta chain) came from a study of shared clonotypes between healthy human individuals. Whole-study context: The plates for each donor numbered three CD4 naive, three CD4 memory, two CD8 naive and one CD8 memory.

The count of this clone is one. Profiling relied on immunoSEQ multiplex PCR, and the TCRdb table lists in-frame clones only, not all of them. The sample lists roughly 1,800,000 clones, 85% to 95% seen once, with more than 0.9% in the top ten. Naive CD8 isolation took CD45RO-negative cells positively selected for CCR7 and excluded terminally differentiated effector memory CD45RA+ cells. With V trimmed by 2 bases and J by 2 bases, 6 bases remained unmatched. This CDR3 spans 15 amino acids. Germline CDR1 LGHNA, CDR2 YNFKEQ. V gene TRBV4-2 combines with J gene TRBJ2-7; TRBD1 aligns across 7 bases. The sequence came from a man aged 18 to 35 in good health. The sequenced material came from naive CD8+ T cells sorted from blood. This chain's CDR3 is CASSQRDSSTYEQYF. DNA of the CDR3: TGTGCCAGCAGCCAACGGGACAGTAGCACCTACGAGCAGTACTTC.